This T cell receptor (beta chain) appears in the sequencing data of a study of shared clonotypes between healthy human individuals. The length of the CDR3 is 15 residues. Germline CDR1 reads SNHLY; CDR2 reads FYNNEI. Unmatched junction bases numbered 4, after V lost 2 bases and J lost 5 bases. As regards this clone: The antigen remains undetermined.

Assay: immunoSEQ multiplex PCR; the TCRdb copy retains only in-frame clones and omits some. Of a few hundred thousand clones listed, more than 75% are singletons. Study results and caveats: The rarefaction results pointed to incomplete sorted-subset sequencing despite large depth. Larger richness was generally estimated for naive than memory subsets.

Sequenced sample: memory CD8+ T cells sorted from blood. Sample subset: CD45RO+ cells pooled with CCR7-negative TemRA cells. V usage is TRBV2 and J usage is TRBJ2-1, with 9 positions matching TRBD2. The sequence came from a man aged 18 to 30 in good health. The chain's CDR3 is CASSETSGGNNEQFF. The CDR3 region has the DNA TGTGCCAGCAGTGAAACGAGCGGGGGGAACAATGAGCAGTTCTTC.